One and the same sample provided the 23 T cell receptor beta chains below, sequenced in a study of cytomegalovirus exposure and HLA in healthy donors (dated by TCRdb to 2017 to 2019). Libraries were made using the immunoSEQ multiplex PCR assay. For the multiplex PCR, a mixture combining 60 forward primers for TCR Vbeta segments and 13 reverse primers for TCR Jbeta segments was used. Entries here come from immuneACCESS through TCRdb and include only in-frame sequences with V and J called. Some clones fail to appear in such tables; in the studies checked, an unresolved V gene covers under half of the shortfall, and the cause of the remainder is unknown. The sample yields 70,000 to 85,000 clones; 70% to 80% were counted once. The top ten constitute over 7.5% of the sample. Sequences were obtained from PBMCs. The origin of the receptors is a man aged 35 to 55 in good health and CMV-seropositive.

The rearrangement joins TRBV6-1 to TRBJ1-1; 11 bases are a match to TRBD1. The germline gives CDR1 MNHNS, CDR2 SASEGT. V shed 2 bases and J 3 bases; nucleotides not matched to a gene: 5. The CDR3 runs to 16 residues. This CDR3 reads CASSEWTGGLDTEAFF. The CDR3 DNA sequence: TGTGCCAGCAGTGAATGGACAGGGGGCTTGGACACTGAAGCTTTCTTT.

This chain links TRBV18 with TRBJ2-2; D is possibly TRBD1 (6 bases). CDR3 length: 18 amino acids. V lost 3 bases and J 5 bases, leaving 22 bases between the germline ends. From germline, CDR1 is KGHSH and CDR2 LQKENI. CDR3 sequence reads: CASSPPTGSGITTGELFF. In DNA form, the CDR3 reads TGTGCCAGCTCACCGCCTACAGGGTCAGGAATAACGACCGGGGAGCTGTTTTTT.

Worth noting for this clone: At one of its ends the junction is not consistent with the germline gene, which may arise from a read error. The chain joins TRBV7-3 to TRBJ2-2; D remains unclear. The length of the CDR3 is 16 residues. Germline CDR1 SGHTA, CDR2 FQGTGA. CDR3 DNA sequence: TGTTCCAGCAGCTTAAACAGCCCCTCGAACACCGGGGAGCTGTTTTTT. Translated, it gives CSSSLNSPSNTGELFF.

The chain joins TRBV5-1 to TRBJ2-5, with D possibly being TRBD2 (6 bases). Trimming took 0 bases from V and 3 from J, leaving 9 bases between them. This CDR3 is built from 14 residues. The V gene's germline CDR1 is SGHRS and CDR2 YFSETQ. This CDR3 is CASSLDSGEETQYF. The CDR3 DNA sequence: TGCGCCAGCAGCTTGGATAGCGGAGAAGAGACCCAGTACTTC.

The chain carries TRBV4-2 and TRBJ2-3, with TRBD2 matching 8 bases. The CDR3 consists of 19 residues. With V trimmed by 0 bases and J by 0 bases, 11 bases remained unmatched. Germline V gene data show CDR1 as LGHNA and CDR2 as YNFKEQ. The CDR3 is CASSQDILAGTSSTDTQYF. CDR3 nucleotide sequence: TGTGCCAGCAGCCAAGATATTCTAGCGGGTACCTCTAGCACAGATACGCAGTATTTT.

This clone showed up many times. The V gene is TRBV6-6, the J gene TRBJ1-1, with 7 nucleotides matching TRBD1. The germline CDR1 and CDR2 sequences are MNHNY and SVGAGI (reference sequence). V gave up 2 bases and J gave up 3 bases; unmatched junction bases: 6. The CDR3 length is 15 residues. CDR3 sequence (DNA): TGTGCCAGCAGTTACCCCATGGACAGGTACACTGAAGCTTTCTTT. Translated: CASSYPMDRYTEAFF.

This chain connects TRBV5-1 to TRBJ1-2; D might be TRBD1 (6 bases). The germline V gene has CDR1 SGHRS and CDR2 YFSETQ. There are 13 residues in the CDR3. The germline V and J ends were trimmed by 4 bases and 6 bases, with 13 bases remaining between them. CDR3 loop: CASSRSRQDGYTF. CDR3 nucleotide sequence: TGCGCCAGCAGCAGGTCACGACAGGATGGCTACACCTTC.

About this clone: The junction departs from the called germline gene at one end, perhaps through a read error. V gene TRBV27 combines with J gene TRBJ1-1; TRBD1 matches at 8 bases. Germline CDR1 reads MNHEY; CDR2 reads SMNVEV (reference sequence). The CDR3 is 17 amino acids. In DNA form, the CDR3 reads TGTGCCAGCAGTTTAGGGGCAGGGGGCGCGAGGAACGCTGAAGCTTTCTTT. Translating gives CASSLGAGGARNAEAFF.

This clone occurred a few times. The J gene is TRBJ2-1, the V gene TRBV5-1; possibly TRBD2 for D (6 bases). The CDR3 is made up of 14 amino acids. Per the germline V gene, CDR1 is SGHRS and CDR2 is YFSETQ. V gave up 4 bases and J gave up 4 bases, with 12 bases separating them. CDR3 region: CASSPPGTYNEQFF. CDR3 DNA sequence: TGCGCCAGCAGCCCCCCGGGGACTTACAATGAGCAGTTCTTC.

The V and J genes are TRBV27 and TRBJ1-1; D is unclear. The CDR3 is 11 amino acids. The V gene lost 2 bases and the J gene lost 8 bases, with 6 bases spanning the gap. The germline V gene encodes CDR1 MNHEY and CDR2 SMNVEV (reference sequence). The CDR3 here is CASSLGREAFF. CDR3 coding DNA: TGTGCCAGCAGTTTAGGCCGAGAAGCTTTCTTT.

This chain links TRBV29-1 with TRBJ2-7; D may be TRBD1 (7 bases). Germline CDR1 reads SQVTM; CDR2 reads ANQGSEA. The CDR3 totals 13 residues. The ends were cut back, 6 bases at V and 3 bases at J, with 15 bases in the middle. The CDR3 is CSVQGGEGYEQYF. The CDR3, as DNA: TGCAGCGTCCAGGGGGGAGAGGGCTACGAGCAGTACTTC.

The genes are TRBV15 and TRBJ1-2, with a possible D match to TRBD1 (6 bases). Trimming removed 1 base at V and 5 bases at J, with 14 bases between. The CDR3 spans 15 residues. The V gene's germline CDR1 is LNHNV and CDR2 YYDKDF (reference sequence). For the CDR3, the DNA is TGTGCCACCAGCAGAGCGGCAGGGGCCAGGTATGGCTACACCTTC. Translated, it gives CATSRAAGARYGYTF.

The J gene is TRBJ2-5, the V gene TRBV6-5, with D possibly TRBD2 on 7 matching bases. V gave up 4 bases and J gave up 6 bases, with 15 bases separating them. This CDR3 is 14 amino acids long. Looked up from germline, CDR1 is MNHEY and CDR2 is SVGAGI. The CDR3 spells CASSLGRGDQTQYF. The CDR3 DNA follows: TGTGCCAGCAGTTTGGGGAGGGGGGACCAGACCCAGTACTTC.

The genes are TRBV28 and TRBJ1-2; D not resolved. The germline gives CDR1 MDHEN, CDR2 SYDVKM. There are 13 residues in the CDR3. The V and J ends lost 5 bases and 5 bases respectively, with 12 bases between them. DNA of the CDR3: TGTGCCAGCAGTGCGGGCGCTGGGTATGGCTACACCTTC. This gives the protein CASSAGAGYGYTF.

J is TRBJ2-7 and V is TRBV7-8, with 10 nucleotides matching TRBD2. From germline, CDR1 is SGHVS and CDR2 FQNEAQ. With 3 bases clipped from V and 0 bases from J, the junction kept 2 bases outside the gene matches. This CDR3 comprises 15 residues. CDR3 sequence (DNA): TGTGCCAGCAGCTTGTCTAGCGGGAGCTCCTACGAGCAGTACTTC. The encoded protein is CASSLSSGSSYEQYF.

The rearrangement joins TRBV7-2 to TRBJ1-5; perhaps TRBD1 as D (5 bases). V was pared by 5 bases and J by 0 bases, with 8 bases between. CDR1 is SGHTA and CDR2 is FQGNSA in the germline V gene. The CDR3 sequence is 14 residues long. The CDR3 loop is CASSPDISNQPQHF. The CDR3 DNA reads as TGTGCCAGCAGCCCGGACATTAGCAATCAGCCCCAGCATTTT.

This chain connects TRBV6-4 to TRBJ2-1; 11 bases agree with TRBD2. CDR3 size: 15 residues. The V gene's germline CDR1 is MRHNA and CDR2 SNTAGT. V shed 2 bases and J 7 bases; nucleotides not matched to a gene: 4. Here the CDR3 DNA reads TGTGCCAGCAGTGACGGTAGCGGGGGGGTAAATGAGCAGTTCTTC. The encoded protein is CASSDGSGGVNEQFF.

The chain is built from TRBV15 and TRBJ1-1; 11 nucleotides line up with TRBD1. The V gene end was trimmed by 3 bases and the J gene end by 8 bases; junction bases not matched to a gene: 8. The CDR3 is 15 amino acids. The V gene's germline CDR1 is LNHNV and CDR2 YYDKDF (reference sequence). The CDR3 region is CATSSWGQGVSEAFF. CDR3 sequence (DNA): TGTGCCACCAGCAGCTGGGGACAGGGGGTGTCCGAAGCTTTCTTT.

In this sample, this clone turned up a few times. This chain joins TRBV2 and TRBJ1-6; 7 positions match TRBD1. CDR1 SNHLY and CDR2 FYNNEI come from the germline V gene. The ends lost 6 bases at V and 10 bases at J; junction bases unmatched: 9. The CDR3 covers 14 residues. For the CDR3, the DNA is TGTGCCAGCAGCCCCACAGGGGAGAGCTCACCCCTCCACTTT. Protein product: CASSPTGESSPLHF. The variable domain in full, completed from reference TRBV2 and TRBJ1-6, reads EPEVTQTPSHQVTQMGQEVILRCVPISNHLYFYWYRQILGQKVEFLVSFYNNEISEKSEIFDDQFSVERPDGSNFTLKIRSTKLEDSAMYFCASSPTGESSPLHFGNGTRLTVT.

The chain recombines TRBV7-2 with TRBJ2-7; D is uncertain. Trimming took 3 bases from V and 0 from J, leaving 6 bases between them. The germline V gene has CDR1 SGHTA and CDR2 FQGNSA. This CDR3 is built from 13 residues. The chain's CDR3 is CASSFRVSYEQYF. The CDR3 nucleotides are TGTGCCAGCAGCTTTCGGGTCTCCTACGAGCAGTACTTC.

The rearrangement links TRBV6-5 to TRBJ2-2; D is unclear. Trimming stripped 5 bases from V and 8 bases from J, with 9 bases between. The CDR3 loop spans 12 amino acids. CDR1 is MNHEY and CDR2 is SVGAGI in the germline V gene. The CDR3 bases are TGTGCCAGCAGTAACCTAAAGGGGGAGCTGTTTTTT. The encoded protein is CASSNLKGELFF.

This sequence joins TRBV19 and TRBJ2-5; D unresolved. This CDR3 has 16 amino acids. Between the trimmed V and J ends, which lost 5 bases and 0 bases, there was a span of 16 bases. Germline lookup yields CDR1 LNHDA and CDR2 SQIVND (reference sequence). This chain's CDR3 is CASSPPVGLDQETQYF. CDR3 DNA sequence: TGTGCCAGTAGTCCGCCCGTAGGTCTAGACCAAGAGACCCAGTACTTC. Full variable domain (missing parts from reference TRBV19 and TRBJ2-5): DGGITQSPKYLFRKEGQNVTLSCEQNLNHDAMYWYRQDPGQGLRLIYYSQIVNDFQKGDIAEGYSVSREKKESFPLTVTSAQKNPTAFYLCASSPPVGLDQETQYFGPGTRLLVL.

The chain combines TRBV5-8 with TRBJ1-5; 10 positions agree with TRBD1. V lost 8 bases to trimming and J lost 4 bases; unmatched junction nucleotides: 15. This CDR3 comprises 17 residues. Per the germline V gene, CDR1 is SGHTS and CDR2 is YDEGEE. The chain's CDR3 is CASISVLGTGDNQPQHF. Written as DNA, the CDR3 is TGTGCCAGTATTTCCGTCCTAGGGACAGGGGATAATCAGCCCCAGCATTTT.